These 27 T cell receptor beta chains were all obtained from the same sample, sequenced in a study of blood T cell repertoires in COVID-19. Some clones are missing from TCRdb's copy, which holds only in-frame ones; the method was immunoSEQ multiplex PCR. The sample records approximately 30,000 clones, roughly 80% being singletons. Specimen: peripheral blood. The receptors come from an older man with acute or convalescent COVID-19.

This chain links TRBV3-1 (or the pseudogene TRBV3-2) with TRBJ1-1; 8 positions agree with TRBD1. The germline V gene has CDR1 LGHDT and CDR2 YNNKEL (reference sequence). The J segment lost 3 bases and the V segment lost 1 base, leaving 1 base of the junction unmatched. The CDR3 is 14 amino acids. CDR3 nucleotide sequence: TGTGCCAGCAGCCAAGGACAGGGGTACACTGAAGCTTTCTTT. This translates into CASSQGQGYTEAFF.

The CDR3 loop reads CASSQGGPYEQYF. Here the CDR3 DNA reads TGTGCCAGCAGCCAAGGAGGGCCCTACGAGCAGTACTTC. This chain joins TRBV3-1 (or the pseudogene TRBV3-2) and TRBJ2-7; maybe TRBD2 (5 bases). Germline CDR1 is LGHDT and CDR2 is YNNKEL (reference sequence). Trimming removed 1 base from V and 2 bases from J, with 6 bases in between. The CDR3 loop spans 13 amino acids.

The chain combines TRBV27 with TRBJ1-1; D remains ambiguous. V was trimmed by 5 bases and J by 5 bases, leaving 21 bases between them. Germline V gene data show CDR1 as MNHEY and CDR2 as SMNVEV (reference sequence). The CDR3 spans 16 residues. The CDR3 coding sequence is TGTGCCAGCAGTCCCACCCGCGGCGCTTTAGGTACTGAAGCTTTCTTT. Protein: CASSPTRGALGTEAFF.

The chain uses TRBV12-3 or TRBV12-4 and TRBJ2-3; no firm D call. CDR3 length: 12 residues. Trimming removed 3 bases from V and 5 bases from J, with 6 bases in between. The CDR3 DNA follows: TGTGCCAGCAGTTTGTCCGGAGATACGCAGTATTTT. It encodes CASSLSGDTQYF.

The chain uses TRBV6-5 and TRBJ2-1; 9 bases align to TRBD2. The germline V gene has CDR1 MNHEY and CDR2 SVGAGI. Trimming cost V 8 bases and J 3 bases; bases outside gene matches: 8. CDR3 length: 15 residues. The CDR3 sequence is CASGRGGRVYNEQFF. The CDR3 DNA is TGTGCCAGCGGTCGGGGCGGGAGGGTCTACAATGAGCAGTTCTTC.

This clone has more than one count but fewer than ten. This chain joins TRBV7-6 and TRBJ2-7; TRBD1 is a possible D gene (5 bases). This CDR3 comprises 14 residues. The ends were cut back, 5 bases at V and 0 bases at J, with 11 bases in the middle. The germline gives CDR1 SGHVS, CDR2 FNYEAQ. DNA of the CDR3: TGTGCCAGCAGCCAGGGTAGGAGCTCCTACGAGCAGTACTTC. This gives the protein CASSQGRSSYEQYF.

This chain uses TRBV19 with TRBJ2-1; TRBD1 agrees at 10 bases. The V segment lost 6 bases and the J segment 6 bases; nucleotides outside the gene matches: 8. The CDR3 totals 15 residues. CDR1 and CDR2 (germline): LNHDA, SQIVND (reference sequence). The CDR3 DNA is TGTGCCAGTAGATCGGACAGGGGGGCGGGCAATGAGCAGTTCTTC. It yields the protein CASRSDRGAGNEQFF. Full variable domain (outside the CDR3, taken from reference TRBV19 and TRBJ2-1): DGGITQSPKYLFRKEGQNVTLSCEQNLNHDAMYWYRQDPGQGLRLIYYSQIVNDFQKGDIAEGYSVSREKKESFPLTVTSAQKNPTAFYLCASRSDRGAGNEQFFGPGTRLTVL.

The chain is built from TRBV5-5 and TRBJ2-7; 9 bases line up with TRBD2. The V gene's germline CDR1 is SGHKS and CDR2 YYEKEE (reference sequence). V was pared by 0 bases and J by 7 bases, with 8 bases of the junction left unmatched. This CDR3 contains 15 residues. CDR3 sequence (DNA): TGTGCCAGCAGCTTGGGGCGGGAGGGCCTTAGAGAGCAGTACTTC. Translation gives CASSLGREGLREQYF.

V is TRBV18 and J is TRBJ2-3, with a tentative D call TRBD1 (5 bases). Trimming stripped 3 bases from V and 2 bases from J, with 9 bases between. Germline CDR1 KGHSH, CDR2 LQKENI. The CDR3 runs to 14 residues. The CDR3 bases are TGTGCCAGCTCACCTCCGACAGCCACAGATACGCAGTATTTT. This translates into CASSPPTATDTQYF.

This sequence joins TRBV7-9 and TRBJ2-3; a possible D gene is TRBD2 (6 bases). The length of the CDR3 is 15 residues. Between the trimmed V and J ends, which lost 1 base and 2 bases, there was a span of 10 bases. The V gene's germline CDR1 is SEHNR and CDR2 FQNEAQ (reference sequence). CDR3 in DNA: TGTGCCAGCAGCTTAGTTCTAGCGAACACAGATACGCAGTATTTT. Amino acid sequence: CASSLVLANTDTQYF.

The CDR3 here is CASSQDRLAGRREQFF. Here the CDR3 DNA reads TGCGCCAGCAGCCAAGATCGCCTAGCGGGGAGGAGGGAGCAGTTCTTC. The chain has TRBV4-1 and TRBJ2-1; 9 nucleotides line up with TRBD2. The germline gives CDR1 MGHRA, CDR2 YSYEKL. The CDR3 consists of 16 residues. V was clipped by 0 bases and J by 10 bases; unmatched bases: 10.

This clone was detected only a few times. The CDR3 sequence: CASSEVYRVLTGELFF. The CDR3 DNA sequence: TGTGCCAGCAGTGAAGTGTACAGGGTCCTCACCGGGGAGCTGTTTTTT. V usage is TRBV6-1 and J usage is TRBJ2-2, with D possibly being TRBD1 (6 bases). This CDR3 has 16 residues. V was clipped by 1 base and J by 4 bases, with 13 bases between them. Germline V CDR1 and CDR2: MNHNS, SASEGT.

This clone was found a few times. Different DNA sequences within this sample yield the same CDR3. The CDR3 DNA reads TGCGCCAGCAGCCAATGGCGGGGAGAGACCCAGTACTTC. This sequence encodes CASSQWRGETQYF. The V call is TRBV4-1, the J call TRBJ2-5; TRBD2 is a possible D gene (6 bases). The CDR3 totals 13 residues. The ends were cut back, 2 bases at V and 4 bases at J, with 8 bases in the middle. In germline, CDR1 is MGHRA, CDR2 YSYEKL.

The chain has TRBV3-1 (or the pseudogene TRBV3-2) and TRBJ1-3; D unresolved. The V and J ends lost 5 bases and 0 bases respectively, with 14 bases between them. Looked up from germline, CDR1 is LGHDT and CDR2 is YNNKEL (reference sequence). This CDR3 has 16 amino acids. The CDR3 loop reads CASSYRTSYSGNTIYF. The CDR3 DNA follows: TGTGCCAGCAGCTACCGTACGTCCTACTCTGGAAACACCATATATTTT.

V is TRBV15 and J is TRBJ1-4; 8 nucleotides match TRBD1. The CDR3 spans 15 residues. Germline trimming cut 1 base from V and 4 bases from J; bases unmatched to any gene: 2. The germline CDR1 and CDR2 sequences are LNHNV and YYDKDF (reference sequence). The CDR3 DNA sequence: TGTGCCACCAGCAGAGCGACAGGGGATAATGAAAAACTGTTTTTT. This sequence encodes CATSRATGDNEKLFF.

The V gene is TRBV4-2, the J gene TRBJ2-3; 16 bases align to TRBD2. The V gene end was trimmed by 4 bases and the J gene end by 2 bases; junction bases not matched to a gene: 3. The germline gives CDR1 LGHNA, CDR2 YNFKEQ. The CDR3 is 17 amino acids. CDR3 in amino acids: CASSLGTSGGATDTQYF. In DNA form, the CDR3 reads TGTGCCAGCAGCCTGGGGACTAGCGGGGGGGCCACAGATACGCAGTATTTT.

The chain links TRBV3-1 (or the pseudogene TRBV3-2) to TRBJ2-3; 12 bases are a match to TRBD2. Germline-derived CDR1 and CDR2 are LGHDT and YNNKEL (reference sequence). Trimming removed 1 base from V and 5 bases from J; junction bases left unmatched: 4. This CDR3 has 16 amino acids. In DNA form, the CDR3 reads TGTGCCAGCAGCCAAGCACTAGCGGGGGGCAGAGATACGCAGTATTTT. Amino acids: CASSQALAGGRDTQYF.

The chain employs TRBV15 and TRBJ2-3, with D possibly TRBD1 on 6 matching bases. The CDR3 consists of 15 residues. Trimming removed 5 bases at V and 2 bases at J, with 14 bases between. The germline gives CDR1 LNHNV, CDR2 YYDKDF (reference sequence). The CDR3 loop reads CATSGGTLATDTQYF. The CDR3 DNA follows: TGTGCCACCAGCGGTGGGACATTAGCCACAGATACGCAGTATTTT.

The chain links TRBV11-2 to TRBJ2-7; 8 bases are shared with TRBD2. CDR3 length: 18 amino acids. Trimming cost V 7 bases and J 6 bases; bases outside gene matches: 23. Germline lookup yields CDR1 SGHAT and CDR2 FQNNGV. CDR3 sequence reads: CASNSQGAAGAGRGEQYF. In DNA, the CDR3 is TGTGCCAGCAACTCCCAAGGGGCAGCGGGGGCCGGAAGGGGCGAGCAGTACTTC.

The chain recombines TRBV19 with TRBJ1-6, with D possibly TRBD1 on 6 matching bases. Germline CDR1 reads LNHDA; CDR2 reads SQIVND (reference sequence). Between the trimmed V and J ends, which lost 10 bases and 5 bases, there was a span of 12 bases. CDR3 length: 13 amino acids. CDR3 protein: CATVGQNNSPLHF. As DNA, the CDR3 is TGTGCCACCGTCGGACAGAATAATTCACCCCTCCACTTT. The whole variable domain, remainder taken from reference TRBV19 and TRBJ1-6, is DGGITQSPKYLFRKEGQNVTLSCEQNLNHDAMYWYRQDPGQGLRLIYYSQIVNDFQKGDIAEGYSVSREKKESFPLTVTSAQKNPTAFYLCATVGQNNSPLHFGNGTRLTVT.

In nucleotides, the CDR3 is TGTGCCAGCAGCGCTAGCGGCCTCTCCTACAATGAGCAGTTCTTC. Translating gives CASSASGLSYNEQFF. The chain joins TRBV7-3 to TRBJ2-1; 7 bases line up with TRBD2. The CDR3 has 15 residues. Germline V gives CDR1 SGHTA, CDR2 FQGTGA. V dropped 5 bases and J dropped 0; count of bases not matched to a gene: 4. Full variable domain (remainder filled in from reference TRBV7-3 and TRBJ2-1): GAGVSQTPSNKVTEKGKYVELRCDPISGHTALYWYRQSLGQGPEFLIYFQGTGAADDSGLPNDRFFAVRPEGSVSTLKIQRTERGDSAVYLCASSASGLSYNEQFFGPGTRLTVL.

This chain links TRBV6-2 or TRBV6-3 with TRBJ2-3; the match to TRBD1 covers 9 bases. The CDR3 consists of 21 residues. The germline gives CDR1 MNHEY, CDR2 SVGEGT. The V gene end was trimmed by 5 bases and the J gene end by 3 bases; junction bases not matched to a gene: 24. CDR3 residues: CASSRGGLDRGNRAATDTQYF. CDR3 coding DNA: TGTGCCAGCAGTCGCGGCGGACTGGACAGGGGCAATAGGGCGGCGACAGATACGCAGTATTTT.

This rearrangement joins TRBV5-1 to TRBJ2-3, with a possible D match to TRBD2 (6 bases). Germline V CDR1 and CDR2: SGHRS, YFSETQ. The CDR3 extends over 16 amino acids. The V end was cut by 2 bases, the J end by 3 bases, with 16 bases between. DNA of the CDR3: TGCGCCAGCAGCTTCCCTTGGAGGGAAAAGACAGATACGCAGTATTTT. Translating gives CASSFPWREKTDTQYF.

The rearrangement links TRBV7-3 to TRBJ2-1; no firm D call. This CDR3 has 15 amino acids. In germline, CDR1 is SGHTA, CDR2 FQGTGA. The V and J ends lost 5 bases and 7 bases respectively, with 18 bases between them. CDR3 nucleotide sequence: TGTGCCAGCAGCCGCGGCGGCGGAGATTTTAATGAGCAGTTCTTC. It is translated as CASSRGGGDFNEQFF.

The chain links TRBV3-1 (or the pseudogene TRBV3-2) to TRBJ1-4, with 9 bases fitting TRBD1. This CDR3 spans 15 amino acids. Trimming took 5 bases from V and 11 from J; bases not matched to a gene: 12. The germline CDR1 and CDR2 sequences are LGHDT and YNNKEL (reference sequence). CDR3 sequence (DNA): TGTGCCAGCAGCGACAGGGACAGGGCGTTTGGGAAACTGTTTTTT. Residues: CASSDRDRAFGKLFF.

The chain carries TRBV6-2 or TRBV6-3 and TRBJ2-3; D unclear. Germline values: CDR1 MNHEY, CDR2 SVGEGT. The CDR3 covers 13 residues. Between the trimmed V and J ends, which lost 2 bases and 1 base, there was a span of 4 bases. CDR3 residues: CASSYAGTDTQYF. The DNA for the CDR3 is TGTGCCAGCAGTTACGCGGGCACAGATACGCAGTATTTT.

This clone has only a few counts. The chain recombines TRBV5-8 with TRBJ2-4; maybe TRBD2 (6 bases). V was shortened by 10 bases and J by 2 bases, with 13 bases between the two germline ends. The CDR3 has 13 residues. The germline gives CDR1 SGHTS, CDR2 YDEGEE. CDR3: CAVSGSSKNIQYF. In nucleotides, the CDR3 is TGTGCCGTTTCCGGGAGTTCCAAAAACATTCAGTACTTC.